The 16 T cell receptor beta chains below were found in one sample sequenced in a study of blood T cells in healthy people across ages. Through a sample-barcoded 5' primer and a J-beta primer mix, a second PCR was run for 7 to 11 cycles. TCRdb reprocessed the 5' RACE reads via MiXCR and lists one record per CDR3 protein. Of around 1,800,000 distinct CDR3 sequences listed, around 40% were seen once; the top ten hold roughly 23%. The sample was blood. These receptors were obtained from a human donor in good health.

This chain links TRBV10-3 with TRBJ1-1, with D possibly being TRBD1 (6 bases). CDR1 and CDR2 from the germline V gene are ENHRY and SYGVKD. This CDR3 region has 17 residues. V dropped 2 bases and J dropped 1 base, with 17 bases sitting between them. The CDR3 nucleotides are TGTGCCATCAGTGAGCCCGGAGGGAGCAGGGGGAACACTGAAGCTTTCTTT. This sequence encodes CAISEPGGSRGNTEAFF.

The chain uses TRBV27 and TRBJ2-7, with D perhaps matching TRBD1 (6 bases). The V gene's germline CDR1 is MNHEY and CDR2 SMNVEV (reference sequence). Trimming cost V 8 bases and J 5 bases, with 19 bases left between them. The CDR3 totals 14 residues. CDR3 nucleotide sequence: TGTGCCAGCGGACCAATACAGGGTTCCGACGAGCAGTACTTC. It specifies CASGPIQGSDEQYF.

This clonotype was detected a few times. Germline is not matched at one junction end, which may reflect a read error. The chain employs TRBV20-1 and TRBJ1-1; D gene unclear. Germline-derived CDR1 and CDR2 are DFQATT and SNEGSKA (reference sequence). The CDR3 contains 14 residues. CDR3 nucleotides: TGCAGTGCTAGAGAGGGATATACGCGCACTGGAGCTTTCTTT. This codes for CSAREGYTRTGAFF.

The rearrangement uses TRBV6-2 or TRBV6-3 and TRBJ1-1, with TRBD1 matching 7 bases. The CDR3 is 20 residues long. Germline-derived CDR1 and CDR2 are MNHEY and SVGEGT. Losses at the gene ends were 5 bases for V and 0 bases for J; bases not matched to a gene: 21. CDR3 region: CASSHWRDRVTSLMNTEAFF. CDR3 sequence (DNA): TGTGCCAGCAGTCATTGGAGGGACAGAGTAACTTCCCTCATGAACACTGAAGCTTTCTTT.

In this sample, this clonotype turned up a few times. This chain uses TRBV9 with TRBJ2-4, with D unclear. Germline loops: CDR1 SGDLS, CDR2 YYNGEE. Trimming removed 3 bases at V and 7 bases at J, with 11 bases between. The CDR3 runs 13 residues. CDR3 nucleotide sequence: TGTGCCAGCAGCGGAGAGCACCAGAACATTCAGTACTTC. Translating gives CASSGEHQNIQYF.

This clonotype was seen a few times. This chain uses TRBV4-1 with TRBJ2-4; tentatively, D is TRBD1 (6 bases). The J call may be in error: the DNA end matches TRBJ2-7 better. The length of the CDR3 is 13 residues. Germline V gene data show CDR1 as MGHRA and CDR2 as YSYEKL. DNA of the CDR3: TGCGCCAGCAGCCAAGATCAGGGGCACGAGCAGTACTTC. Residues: CASSQDQGHEQYF.

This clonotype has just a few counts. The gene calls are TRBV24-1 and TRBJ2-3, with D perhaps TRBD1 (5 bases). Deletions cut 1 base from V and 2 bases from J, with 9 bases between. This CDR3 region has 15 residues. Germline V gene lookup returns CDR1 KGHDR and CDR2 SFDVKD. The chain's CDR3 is CATSDFPGNTDTQYF. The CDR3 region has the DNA TGTGCCACCAGTGATTTCCCAGGGAACACAGATACGCAGTATTTT.

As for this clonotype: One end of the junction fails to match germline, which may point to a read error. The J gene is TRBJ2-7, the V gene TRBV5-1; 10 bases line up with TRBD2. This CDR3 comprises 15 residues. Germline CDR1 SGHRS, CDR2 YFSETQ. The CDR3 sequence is CASSFTSGDTYEQYF. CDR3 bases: TGCGCCAGCAGCTTTACTAGCGGGGACACCTACGAACAGTACTTC.

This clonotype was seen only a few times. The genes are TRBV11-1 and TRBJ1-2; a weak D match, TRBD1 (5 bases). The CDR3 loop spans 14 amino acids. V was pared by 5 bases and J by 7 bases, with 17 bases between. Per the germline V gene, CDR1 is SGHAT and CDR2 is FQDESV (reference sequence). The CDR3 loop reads CASSHPGRGAGYTF. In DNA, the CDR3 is TGTGCCAGCAGCCACCCCGGACGAGGGGCTGGCTACACCTTC.

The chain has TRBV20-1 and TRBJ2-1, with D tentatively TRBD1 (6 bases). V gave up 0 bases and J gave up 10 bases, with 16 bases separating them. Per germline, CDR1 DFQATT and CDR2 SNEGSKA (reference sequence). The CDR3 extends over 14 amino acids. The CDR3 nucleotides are TGCAGTGCTAGAGATATTACAGGGAGCTACGAGCAGTTCTTC. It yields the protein CSARDITGSYEQFF.

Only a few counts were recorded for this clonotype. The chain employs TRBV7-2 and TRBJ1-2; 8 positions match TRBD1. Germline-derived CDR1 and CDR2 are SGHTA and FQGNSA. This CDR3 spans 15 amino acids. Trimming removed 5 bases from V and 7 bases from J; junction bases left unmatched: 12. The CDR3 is CASSHSPGTGGGYTF. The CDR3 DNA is TGTGCCAGCAGCCACAGCCCCGGGACAGGAGGTGGCTACACCTTC.

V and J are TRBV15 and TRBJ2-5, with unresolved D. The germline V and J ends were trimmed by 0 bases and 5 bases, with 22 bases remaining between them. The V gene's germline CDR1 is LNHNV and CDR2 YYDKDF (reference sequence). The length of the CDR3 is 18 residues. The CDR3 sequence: CATSRENFTDSPNETQYF. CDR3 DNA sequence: TGTGCCACCAGCAGAGAGAACTTTACCGATTCACCCAACGAGACCCAGTACTTC.

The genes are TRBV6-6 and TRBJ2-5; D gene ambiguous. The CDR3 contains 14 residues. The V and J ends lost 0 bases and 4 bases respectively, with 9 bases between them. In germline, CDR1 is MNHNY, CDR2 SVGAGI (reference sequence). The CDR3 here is CASSYSPDAETQYF. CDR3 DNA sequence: TGTGCCAGCAGTTACTCACCAGACGCAGAGACCCAGTACTTC.

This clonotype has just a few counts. CDR3 DNA sequence: TGTGCCAGCAGTTTCCGACAGGATGAAAAACTGTTTTTT. This gives the protein CASSFRQDEKLFF. The chain has TRBV6-5 and TRBJ1-4, with D tentatively TRBD1 (6 bases). The CDR3 extends over 13 amino acids. Germline CDR1 and CDR2: MNHEY and SVGAGI. The V gene lost 4 bases and the J gene lost 6 bases, with 9 bases spanning the gap.

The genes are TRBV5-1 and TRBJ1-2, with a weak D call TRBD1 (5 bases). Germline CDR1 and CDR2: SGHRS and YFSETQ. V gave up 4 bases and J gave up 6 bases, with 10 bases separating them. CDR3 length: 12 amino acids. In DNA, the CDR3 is TGCGCCAGCAGCAAAGACAGTGATGGCTACACCTTC. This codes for CASSKDSDGYTF. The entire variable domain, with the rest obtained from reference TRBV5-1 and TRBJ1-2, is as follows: KAGVTQTPRYLIKTRGQQVTLSCSPISGHRSVSWYQQTPGQGLQFLFEYFSETQRNKGNFPGRFSGRQFSNSRSEMNVSTLELGDSALYLCASSKDSDGYTFGSGTRLTVV.

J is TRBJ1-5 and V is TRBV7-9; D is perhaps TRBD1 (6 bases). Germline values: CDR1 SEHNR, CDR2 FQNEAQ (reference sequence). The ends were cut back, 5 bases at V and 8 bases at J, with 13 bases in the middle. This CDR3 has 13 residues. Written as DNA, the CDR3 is TGTGCCAGCAGCCTACAGGGTGCGAAGCCCCAGCATTTT. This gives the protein CASSLQGAKPQHF.